This TCR beta chain emerged from a study of T cells in Graves' hyperthyroidism and ophthalmopathy. Regarding the study as a whole: Ophthalmopathy onset followed model prediction by a median roughly six months.

Clinical symptoms, serum thyroxine and TRAb, thyroid ultrasound and orbital computed tomography together formed the diagnostic basis. This CDR3 is built from 13 residues. The ends were cut back, 2 bases at V and 4 bases at J, with 5 bases in the middle. Only a few counts were recorded for this clonotype. Its target is not known. Amplification targeted TCR beta CDR3 regions from RNA transcripts. In the first-round RT-PCR of the TCR CDR3, the HTBI primer set was used. Each CDR3 protein is one row after TCRdb ran MiXCR on the multiplex PCR reads. The sample holds fewer than 350,000 distinct CDR3 sequences, 15% to 20% seen once.

The receptor was derived from a woman between 50 and 59 years old with Graves' hyperthyroidism. The sequencing input was blood. The chain combines TRBV12-3 or TRBV12-4 with TRBJ1-4; D gene unclear. The CDR3 loop reads CASSLRLNEKLFF. The CDR3, as DNA: TGTGCCAGCAGTTTAAGACTTAATGAAAAACTGTTTTTT.